Shown below are 30 T cell receptor beta chains from a single sample sequenced in a study of cytomegalovirus exposure and HLA in healthy donors. PCR used 60 Vbeta primers and 13 Jbeta primers. Libraries were prepared by immunoSEQ multiplex PCR; TCRdb keeps only in-frame clonotypes and omits some of them. The sample carries some 78,000 clones, about four fifths recorded once. Sequenced: PBMCs. Receptor source: a man aged 45-60 years in good health and CMV-seropositive.

The chain links TRBV5-8 to TRBJ2-7, with 7 bases identical to TRBD2. CDR3 length: 13 residues. J gave up 3 bases and V 8 bases, and 8 bases lay outside the gene matches. From germline, CDR1 is SGHTS and CDR2 YDEGEE. The CDR3 DNA sequence: TGTGCCAGGGGGATTGGGGAGGGCTACGAGCAGTACTTC. It encodes CARGIGEGYEQYF.

This rearrangement joins TRBV5-4 to TRBJ2-3; 8 positions match TRBD1. Germline assignment: CDR1 SGHNT and CDR2 YYREEE (reference sequence). CDR3 length: 16 amino acids. Trimming removed 4 bases from V and 3 bases from J; junction bases left unmatched: 10. CDR3: CASSTGQGALTDTQYF. For the CDR3, the DNA is TGTGCCAGCAGCACCGGCCAGGGGGCTCTGACAGATACGCAGTATTTT.

The chain uses TRBV6-5 and TRBJ2-6; D is undetermined. This CDR3 contains 15 residues. The germline V and J ends were trimmed by 0 bases and 2 bases, with 5 bases remaining between them. Germline V gives CDR1 MNHEY, CDR2 SVGAGI. CDR3 loop: CASSYSSAGANVLTF. The CDR3 DNA reads TGTGCCAGCAGTTACTCGTCAGCTGGGGCCAACGTCCTGACTTTC.

V usage is TRBV6-5 and J usage is TRBJ1-2; D gene uncertain. Trimming removed 7 bases from V and 4 bases from J, with 13 bases in between. The CDR3 is 13 amino acids. Germline values: CDR1 MNHEY, CDR2 SVGAGI. This CDR3 is CASTSSNGYGYTF. In nucleotides, the CDR3 is TGTGCCAGCACCTCGAGTAATGGCTATGGCTACACCTTC.

The chain's CDR3 is CASSLGRVVSSNQPQHF. CDR3 nucleotide sequence: TGTGCCAGCAGCCTCGGGAGGGTTGTGTCTAGCAATCAGCCCCAGCATTTT. The chain links TRBV21-1 to TRBJ1-5. TRBV21-1 is an annotated pseudogene. The length of the CDR3 is 17 residues.

The V gene is TRBV4-2, the J gene TRBJ1-2, with D tentatively TRBD1 (5 bases). Germline CDR1 LGHNA, CDR2 YNFKEQ. The germline V and J ends were trimmed by 1 base and 5 bases, with 11 bases remaining between them. The CDR3 covers 14 residues. CDR3 DNA: TGTGCCAGCAGCCAAGGTTACAGGAATTATGGCTACACCTTC. Its protein is CASSQGYRNYGYTF.

The genes are TRBV7-2 and TRBJ2-5; D gene ambiguous. Germline assignment: CDR1 SGHTA and CDR2 FQGNSA. Trimming stripped 4 bases from V and 2 bases from J, with 11 bases between. This CDR3 is built from 14 residues. This chain's CDR3 is CASSSRSGQETQYF. The CDR3 DNA sequence: TGTGCCAGCAGCTCCAGATCAGGACAAGAGACCCAGTACTTC.

This rearrangement joins TRBV7-9 to TRBJ2-3, with 8 nucleotides matching TRBD2. V lost 5 bases and J lost 3; bases outside the gene matches: 7. The CDR3 runs to 15 residues. Germline CDR1 and CDR2: SEHNR and FQNEAQ (reference sequence). CDR3 in DNA: TGTGCCAGCAGCCCGTGGACGGGAGGGACAGATACGCAGTATTTT. It specifies CASSPWTGGTDTQYF.

This clone was counted once. J is TRBJ1-2 and V is TRBV7-9; 8 bases are shared with TRBD1. Germline V gives CDR1 SEHNR, CDR2 FQNEAQ (reference sequence). Unmatched junction bases numbered 6, after V lost 2 bases and J lost 7 bases. The CDR3 consists of 14 residues. CDR3 sequence: CASSLIQGAGGYTF. In DNA form, the CDR3 reads TGTGCCAGCAGCTTAATCCAGGGGGCTGGTGGCTACACCTTC.

The chain links TRBV11-2 to TRBJ2-1; TRBD2 is a possible D gene (7 bases). The CDR3 contains 15 residues. The V end lost 2 bases, the J end lost 0 bases, and 8 bases lay between the germline ends. Germline loops: CDR1 SGHAT, CDR2 FQNNGV. Here the CDR3 reads CASSLRGGSYNEQFF. CDR3 nucleotide sequence: TGTGCCAGCAGCTTAAGGGGGGGCTCCTACAATGAGCAGTTCTTC.

The chain carries TRBV4-3 and TRBJ2-1; 11 bases agree with TRBD2. This CDR3 comprises 16 residues. The trim removed 2 bases at V and 9 bases at J, leaving 9 bases unmatched. Germline V gene data show CDR1 as LGHNA and CDR2 as YSLEER. CDR3 in amino acids: CASSQLLAGGYAEQFF. The CDR3 coding sequence is TGCGCCAGCAGCCAACTTTTAGCGGGAGGGTATGCTGAGCAGTTCTTC.

The V gene is TRBV7-9, the J gene TRBJ1-2, with TRBD1 matching 11 bases. V was pared by 3 bases and J by 4 bases, with 4 bases of the junction left unmatched. Per the germline V gene, CDR1 is SEHNR and CDR2 is FQNEAQ (reference sequence). The length of the CDR3 is 15 residues. The CDR3 sequence is CASSFSGTGGYGYTF. CDR3 DNA: TGTGCCAGCAGCTTCTCCGGGACAGGGGGCTATGGCTACACCTTC. The full variable domain, its missing parts supplied by reference TRBV7-9 and TRBJ1-2, is DTGVSQNPRHKITKRGQNVTFRCDPISEHNRLYWYRQTLGQGPEFLTYFQNEAQLEKSRLLSDRFSAERPKGSFSTLEIQRTEQGDSAMYLCASSFSGTGGYGYTFGSGTRLTVV.

The chain couples TRBV27 to TRBJ2-7; the match to TRBD1 covers 7 bases. CDR3 length: 14 amino acids. Trimming at V came to 8 bases and at J to 2 bases, leaving 9 bases not matched to a gene. The V gene's germline CDR1 is MNHEY and CDR2 SMNVEV (reference sequence). The CDR3 nucleotides are TGTGCCAGCGCGCCCGGACAGGCGACCTACGAGCAGTACTTC. This encodes CASAPGQATYEQYF.

The CDR3 is CASSWGGRAYEQYF. The CDR3, as DNA: TGTGCCAGCAGCTGGGGCGGGAGGGCCTACGAGCAGTACTTC. This chain joins TRBV7-2 and TRBJ2-7; 9 positions match TRBD2. The CDR3 totals 14 residues. Losses at the gene ends were 4 bases for V and 2 bases for J; bases not matched to a gene: 3. The germline V gene encodes CDR1 SGHTA and CDR2 FQGNSA. Filled out from reference TRBV7-2 and TRBJ2-7, the complete variable domain reads GAGVSQSPSNKVTEKGKDVELRCDPISGHTALYWYRQSLGQGLEFLIYFQGNSAPDKSGLPSDRFSAERTGGSVSTLTIQRTQQEDSAVYLCASSWGGRAYEQYFGPGTRLTVT.

This clone was detected only once. The chain has TRBV5-1 and TRBJ2-5; TRBD1 matches 7 bases. The ends lost 3 bases at V and 1 base at J; junction bases unmatched: 3. CDR3 length: 14 residues. Germline CDR1 is SGHRS and CDR2 is YFSETQ. CDR3 in DNA: TGCGCCAGCAGCTCCGGGACAGCCCAAGAGACCCAGTACTTC. Amino acids: CASSSGTAQETQYF. Full variable domain (remainder filled in from reference TRBV5-1 and TRBJ2-5): KAGVTQTPRYLIKTRGQQVTLSCSPISGHRSVSWYQQTPGQGLQFLFEYFSETQRNKGNFPGRFSGRQFSNSRSEMNVSTLELGDSALYLCASSSGTAQETQYFGPGTRLLVL.

The gene calls are TRBV30 and TRBJ2-1, with TRBD2 as a possible D gene (7 bases). This CDR3 has 11 amino acids. Germline values: CDR1 GTSNPN, CDR2 SVGIG (reference sequence). The V and J ends lost 5 bases and 15 bases respectively, with 17 bases between them. The CDR3 is CAWSAGAVRFF. The CDR3 region has the DNA TGTGCCTGGTCCGCGGGGGCAGTTCGGTTCTTC.

Points on this clone: A read error may produce the germline difference seen at one junction end. The chain has TRBV7-9 and TRBJ2-5; D perhaps matches TRBD1 (6 bases). The CDR3 is 13 residues long. Germline lookup yields CDR1 SEHNR and CDR2 FQNEAQ (reference sequence). Here the CDR3 reads CSSSPRTDETQYF. The CDR3 bases are TGTTCCAGCAGCCCCAGGACAGACGAGACCCAGTACTTC. Full variable domain (rest looked up from reference TRBV7-9 and TRBJ2-5): DTGVSQNPRHKITKRGQNVTFRCDPISEHNRLYWYRQTLGQGPEFLTYFQNEAQLEKSRLLSDRFSAERPKGSFSTLEIQRTEQGDSAMYLCSSSPRTDETQYFGPGTRLLVL.

The chain joins TRBV10-3 to TRBJ2-7; TRBD2 aligns across 7 bases. The CDR3 contains 13 residues. With V trimmed by 2 bases and J by 6 bases, 4 bases remained unmatched. Per germline, CDR1 ENHRY and CDR2 SYGVKD. In nucleotides, the CDR3 is TGTGCCATCAGTGAGCGGGAGGTGGGCGAGCAGTACTTC. Residues: CAISEREVGEQYF.

The chain links TRBV5-1 to TRBJ1-1; TRBD1 aligns across 7 bases. The CDR3 loop spans 17 amino acids. After removal of 0 bases from V and 1 base from J, the junction contained 9 bases not matched to a gene. Germline V gives CDR1 SGHRS, CDR2 YFSETQ. The CDR3 sequence: CASSLGGYRGGNTEAFF. The CDR3 nucleotides are TGCGCCAGCAGCTTGGGCGGATACAGGGGCGGGAACACTGAAGCTTTCTTT.

The chain has TRBV7-6 and TRBJ2-7; 8 bases align to TRBD2. V gave up 7 bases and J gave up 1 base; unmatched junction bases: 12. This CDR3 has 16 amino acids. Germline CDR1 SGHVS, CDR2 FNYEAQ. The CDR3 region is CASNQGGRWLSYEQYF. The CDR3 DNA reads as TGTGCCAGCAACCAGGGCGGGAGGTGGCTGTCCTACGAGCAGTACTTC. Filled out from reference TRBV7-6 and TRBJ2-7, the complete variable domain reads GAGVSQSPRYKVTKRGQDVALRCDPISGHVSLYWYRQALGQGPEFLTYFNYEAQQDKSGLPNDRFSAERPEGSISTLTIQRTEQRDSAMYRCASNQGGRWLSYEQYFGPGTRLTVT.

This rearrangement joins TRBV9 to TRBJ2-4, with a weak D call TRBD2 (7 bases). The CDR3 consists of 13 residues. Germline V gene sequence: CDR1 SGDLS, CDR2 YYNGEE. V shed 0 bases and J shed 12 bases, with 13 bases lying between them. The CDR3 coding sequence is TGTGCCAGCAGCGTAGATCTAGCGGACAGTCAGTACTTC. This gives the protein CASSVDLADSQYF.

CDR3 sequence: CAISGGRPGSSYNEQFF. The CDR3 DNA sequence: TGTGCCATCAGTGGTGGACGGCCGGGGAGCTCCTACAATGAGCAGTTCTTC. The rearrangement uses TRBV10-3 and TRBJ2-1; D is perhaps TRBD2 (5 bases). Trimming removed 4 bases from V and 0 bases from J, with 16 bases in between. Germline loops: CDR1 ENHRY, CDR2 SYGVKD. The CDR3 covers 17 residues.

The CDR3 here is CASTLDRGNTEAFF. CDR3 DNA: TGTGCCAGCACCCTTGACAGGGGGAACACTGAAGCTTTCTTT. This rearrangement joins TRBV2 to TRBJ1-1; 8 bases match TRBD1. The V gene end was trimmed by 7 bases and the J gene end by 1 base; junction bases not matched to a gene: 5. CDR3 length equals 14 residues. The germline CDR1 and CDR2 sequences are SNHLY and FYNNEI.

The V gene is TRBV2, the J gene TRBJ2-4; tentatively, D is TRBD1 (5 bases). The CDR3 spans 18 residues. V shed 4 bases and J shed 1 base, with 20 bases lying between them. Per the germline V gene, CDR1 is SNHLY and CDR2 is FYNNEI. The CDR3 loop reads CASSGIGEGVEAKNIQYF. Written as DNA, the CDR3 is TGTGCCAGCAGTGGAATCGGCGAAGGGGTCGAGGCCAAAAACATTCAGTACTTC.

This chain uses TRBV29-1 with TRBJ2-7; 10 nucleotides align to TRBD1. V lost 4 bases and J lost 3; bases outside the gene matches: 18. Germline lookup yields CDR1 SQVTM and CDR2 ANQGSEA. The CDR3 covers 18 residues. In DNA, the CDR3 is TGCAGCGTTGGGGGGGAGGACAGGGGGTCGATCTTCGACTACGAGCAGTACTTC. Translation: CSVGGEDRGSIFDYEQYF.

This sequence joins TRBV18 and TRBJ1-5; D is uncertain. Germline V gene sequence: CDR1 KGHSH, CDR2 LQKENI. V lost 0 bases and J lost 0, with 9 bases in between. CDR3 length equals 16 residues. CDR3 nucleotides: TGTGCCAGCTCACCACCGTGGGCTAATAGCAATCAGCCCCAGCATTTT. Translation: CASSPPWANSNQPQHF.

The sample holds one count of this clone. The chain combines TRBV19 with TRBJ1-2, with 7 bases identical to TRBD1. Per germline, CDR1 LNHDA and CDR2 SQIVND (reference sequence). The J segment lost 8 bases and the V segment lost 5 bases, leaving 8 bases of the junction unmatched. The CDR3 runs 13 residues. The CDR3 DNA reads TGTGCCAGTAGTTCCCGGACAGGTTGGGGCTACACCTTC. Protein sequence: CASSSRTGWGYTF.

This sequence joins TRBV4-1 and TRBJ1-2; 8 nucleotides agree with TRBD1. CDR1 and CDR2 from the germline V gene are MGHRA and YSYEKL. The CDR3 is made up of 15 amino acids. The V segment lost 1 base and the J segment 8 bases; nucleotides outside the gene matches: 9. The CDR3 coding sequence is TGCGCCAGCAGCCAAGCTCAGCCGAGGACAGGGGGCTACACCTTC. Translated: CASSQAQPRTGGYTF.

The chain employs TRBV5-6 and TRBJ2-7; D is perhaps TRBD1 (6 bases). CDR1 and CDR2 from the germline V gene are SGHDT and YYEEEE. The CDR3 has 14 residues. Trimming took off 0 bases at V and 2 bases at J, with 9 bases between the two ends. The CDR3, as DNA: TGTGCCAGCAGCTTGGGGGGACAAACCTACGAGCAGTACTTC. It is translated as CASSLGGQTYEQYF. Variable domain in full (rest from reference TRBV5-6 and TRBJ2-7): DAGVTQSPTHLIKTRGQQVTLRCSPKSGHDTVSWYQQALGQGPQFIFQYYEEEERQRGNFPDRFSGHQFPNYSSELNVNALLLGDSALYLCASSLGGQTYEQYFGPGTRLTVT.

This clone appeared a few times. The V and J genes are TRBV13 and TRBJ2-1; TRBD2 matches at 14 bases. Looked up from germline, CDR1 is PRHDT and CDR2 is FYEKMQ (reference sequence). The CDR3 extends over 17 amino acids. J gave up 2 bases and V 7 bases, and 7 bases lay outside the gene matches. The CDR3 loop is CASIRLAGGSTYNEQFF. Here the CDR3 DNA reads TGTGCCAGCATAAGACTAGCGGGAGGGTCCACCTACAATGAGCAGTTCTTC.